This TCR beta chain was sequenced for a study of blood T cell repertoires in COVID-19 (TCRdb year 2020). As for the study more broadly: Collaborator samples came from the United States, Italy and Spain and covered acute and convalescent phases of COVID-19. The prospective study material was composed of cDNA or gDNA derived from T cells, B-cell-depleted T cells, or PBMCs. The dataset comprised deeply sampled blood TCRbeta repertoires from subjects exposed to, actively infected with, or recovered from COVID-19. The repertoires were released in a freely available public database meant as a resource for research on the immune response to SARS-CoV-2. Samples came from the ongoing ImmuneRACE study (first 160 participants) plus 1,254 subjects from 6 global collaborators. The sample metadata nearly always contained a de-identified subject ID, COVID-19 status, age in years and sex. Where HLA class I and class II types were available, the types were taken from metadata supplied by the sample provider, not from assay-based typing.

A note on this clone: It has no known antigen specificity. Base-call qualities are not available, and no considerably larger clone is one nucleotide away.

The full study reports these points: Clinical and demographic metadata were provided uncurated, with the amount varying by source and participant.

After removal of 6 bases from V and 2 bases from J, the junction retains 2 bases not matched to a gene. The CDR3 has 14 amino acids, counting the end cysteine and phenylalanine. Only the CDR3 region is kept as DNA, spanning 42 bases read in frame from base 1. In the germline V gene, CDR1 corresponds to SNHLY and CDR2 to FYNNEI. Each collaborating institution followed its own protocols to collect whole blood in K2EDTA tubes. For TCRbeta analysis, collaborators shipped samples in one of three forms: frozen whole blood, isolated PBMCs, or DNA extracted from either of those sample types. TCRbeta CDR3 regions were amplified from genomic DNA using the immunoSEQ Assay, a bias-controlled multiplex PCR. From the authors' description of their analysis: Nucleated cell counts per sample were estimated from amplification of reference gene primers within the assay. To quantify the absolute abundance of each unique TCRbeta CDR3 rearrangement, sequence reads were collapsed and filtered. For each sample, productive Simpson clonality was calculated as the square root of Simpson's diversity index over productive rearrangements. Here the immuneACCESS table is served through TCRdb, limited to in-frame sequences with V and J called. Missing clones are a known gap in these copies; in checked studies unresolved V genes cover under half, and the rest lacks a known reason. D and trimming were read from the DNA, whereas the V and J calls and clone size are those reported in that table. This sample comprises some 120,000 clones, approximately 82% of them detected only once. 5.5% to 6% of the sample comes from the top ten.

Here the chain combines TRBV2 and TRBJ2-7; the central 12 bases match TRBD2. The TCR originated in a man aged 80 or over with active or convalescent COVID-19. Sequenced input: peripheral blood. The DNA sequence follows: TGTGCCAGCAGCACTAGCGGGGGGCCCTACGAGCAGTACTTC. The encoded protein is CASSTSGGPYEQYF.